This TCR beta chain is from a study of T cell responses to AZD1222 COVID-19 vaccine. TCRdb keeps only in-frame clones here, not all; method: immunoSEQ multiplex PCR. This sample has around 84,000 clones, with roughly 85% found just once. Concerning this clone itself: The antigen is undetermined.

Overall study results and limits: The study sampled repertoires only after the peak T cell response. Just 5 to 7 AZD1222 recipients were seropositive at baseline. Per reports, nearly half of all spike-specific TCRs target regions that are unmutated in variants. Donors were chiefly white British, with a greater number of females, and clonal diversity was perhaps underestimated.

CDR3 length equals 15 residues. V dropped 4 bases and J dropped 1 base, with 14 bases sitting between them. The germline CDR1 and CDR2 sequences are LGHDT and YNNKEL (reference sequence). Sample: peripheral blood, taken on day 0 of AZD1222 vaccination. The rearrangement links TRBV3-1 (or the pseudogene TRBV3-2) to TRBJ2-7; weak D call: TRBD1 (5 bases). The TCR comes from an adult in good health. CDR3 amino acids: CASSPSGQGSYEQYF. The DNA for the CDR3 is TGTGCCAGCAGCCCAAGTGGTCAGGGATCCTACGAGCAGTACTTC.